This TCR beta chain stems from a study of blood T cell repertoires in COVID-19. The wider study: Samples of COVID-19 (acute and convalescent) were obtained from the United States, Italy and Spain.

This CDR3 is 15 amino acids long. The germline V and J ends were trimmed by 1 base and 2 bases, with 9 bases remaining between them. Germline V lookup: CDR1 SGHTA, CDR2 FQGNSA. Profiling relied on immunoSEQ multiplex PCR, and the TCRdb table lists in-frame clones only, not all of them. The sample records roughly 92,000 clones, about nine tenths being singletons. The sample was peripheral blood. This TCR was sampled from a woman older than 75 with acute or convalescent COVID-19. The rearrangement links TRBV7-2 to TRBJ1-5; D unclear. The CDR3 bases are TGTGCCAGCAGCTTAGTTTCCGGGGGCAATCAGCCCCAGCATTTT. Its protein product is CASSLVSGGNQPQHF.